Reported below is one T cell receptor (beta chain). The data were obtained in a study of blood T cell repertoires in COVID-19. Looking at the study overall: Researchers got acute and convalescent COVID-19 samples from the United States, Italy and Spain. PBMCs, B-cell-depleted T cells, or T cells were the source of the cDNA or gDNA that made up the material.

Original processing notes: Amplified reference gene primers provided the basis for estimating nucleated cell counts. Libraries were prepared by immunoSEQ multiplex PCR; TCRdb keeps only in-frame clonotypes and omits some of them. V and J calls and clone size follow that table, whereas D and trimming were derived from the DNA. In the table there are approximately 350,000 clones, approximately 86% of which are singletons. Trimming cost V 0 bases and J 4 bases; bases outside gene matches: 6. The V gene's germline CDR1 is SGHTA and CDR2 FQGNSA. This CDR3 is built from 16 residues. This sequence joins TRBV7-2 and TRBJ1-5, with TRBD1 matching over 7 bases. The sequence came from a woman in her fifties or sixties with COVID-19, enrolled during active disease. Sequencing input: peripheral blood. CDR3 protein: CASSLAGGRANQPQHF. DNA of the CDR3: TGTGCCAGCAGCTTAGCAGGGGGCCGGGCTAATCAGCCCCAGCATTTT. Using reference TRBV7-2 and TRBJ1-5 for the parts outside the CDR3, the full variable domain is GAGVSQSPSNKVTEKGKDVELRCDPISGHTALYWYRQSLGQGLEFLIYFQGNSAPDKSGLPSDRFSAERTGGSVSTLTIQRTQQEDSAVYLCASSLAGGRANQPQHFGDGTRLSIL.